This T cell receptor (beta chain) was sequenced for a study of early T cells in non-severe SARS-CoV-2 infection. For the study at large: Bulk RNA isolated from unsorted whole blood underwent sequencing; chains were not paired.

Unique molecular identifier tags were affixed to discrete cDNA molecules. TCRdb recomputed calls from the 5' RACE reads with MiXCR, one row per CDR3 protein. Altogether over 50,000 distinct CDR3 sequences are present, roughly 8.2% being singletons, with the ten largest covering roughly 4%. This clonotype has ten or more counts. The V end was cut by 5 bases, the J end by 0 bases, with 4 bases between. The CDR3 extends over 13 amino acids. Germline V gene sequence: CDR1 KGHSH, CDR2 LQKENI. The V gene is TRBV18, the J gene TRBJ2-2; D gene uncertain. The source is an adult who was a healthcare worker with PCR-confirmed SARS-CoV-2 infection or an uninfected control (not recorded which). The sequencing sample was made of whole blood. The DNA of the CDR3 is TGTGCCAGCTCAGGTTCGAACACCGGGGAGCTGTTTTTT. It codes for CASSGSNTGELFF.